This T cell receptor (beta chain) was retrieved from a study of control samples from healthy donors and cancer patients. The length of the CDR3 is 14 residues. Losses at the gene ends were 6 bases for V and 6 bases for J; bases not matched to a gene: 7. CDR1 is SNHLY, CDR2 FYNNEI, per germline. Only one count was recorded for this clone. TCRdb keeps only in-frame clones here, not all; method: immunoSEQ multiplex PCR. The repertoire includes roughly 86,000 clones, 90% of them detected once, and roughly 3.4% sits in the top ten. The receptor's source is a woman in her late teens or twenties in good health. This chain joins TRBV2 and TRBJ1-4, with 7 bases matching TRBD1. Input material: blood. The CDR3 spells CASRNDRADEKLFF. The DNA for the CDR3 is TGTGCCAGCAGAAACGACAGGGCTGATGAAAAACTGTTTTTT.